One sample yielded the 25 T cell receptor beta chains listed below, sequenced in a study of shared clonotypes between healthy human individuals. Assay: immunoSEQ multiplex PCR; the TCRdb copy retains only in-frame clones and omits some. The sample records some 1,100,000 clones, about 84% being singletons. Specimen: memory CD4+ T cells from PBMCs. The subset was: CD45RA-negative fraction. The source of these receptors is a man between 18 and 35 years old in good health. Some clones in this sample may be carry-over from other donors' samples.

The chain couples TRBV27 to TRBJ2-1; D not resolved. The CDR3 has 15 residues. The V and J ends lost 10 bases and 0 bases respectively, with 16 bases between them. The germline V gene encodes CDR1 MNHEY and CDR2 SMNVEV (reference sequence). CDR3 coding DNA: TGTGCCACCCTGCCCCAATGGGGCTCCTACAATGAGCAGTTCTTC. Translated, it gives CATLPQWGSYNEQFF.

As for this clone: Other nucleotide sequences in the sample specify the same CDR3. The chain links TRBV18 to TRBJ2-1, with 7 bases that match TRBD2. The CDR3 is made up of 15 amino acids. V shed 1 base, J shed 7 bases, and the junction held 7 bases outside the gene matches. Germline V gene lookup returns CDR1 KGHSH and CDR2 LQKENI. CDR3 in DNA: TGTGCCAGCTCACCACTGGCGGGAGTAGGAAATGAGCAGTTCTTC. Its protein is CASSPLAGVGNEQFF.

As to this clone: This specimen includes other DNA sequences encoding the same CDR3. V gene TRBV5-6 combines with J gene TRBJ2-2; D not certain. The CDR3 spans 13 residues. Germline assignment: CDR1 SGHDT and CDR2 YYEEEE. V was pared by 0 bases and J by 5 bases, with 5 bases between. The CDR3 nucleotides are TGTGCCAGCAGCTTGGGTCCGACCGGGGAGCTGTTTTTT. This translates into CASSLGPTGELFF.

The V gene is TRBV18, the J gene TRBJ2-6, with TRBD2 identical over 8 bases. CDR1 KGHSH and CDR2 LQKENI come from the germline V gene. The CDR3 has 17 residues. After removal of 3 bases from V and 0 bases from J, the junction contained 4 bases not matched to a gene. DNA of the CDR3: TGTGCCAGCTCACCCTCGGGAGGGGGCTCTGGGGCCAACGTCCTGACTTTC. Amino acids: CASSPSGGGSGANVLTF.

The chain has TRBV27 and TRBJ2-6; 8 bases align to TRBD1. Losses at the gene ends were 11 bases for V and 2 bases for J; bases not matched to a gene: 11. In germline, CDR1 is MNHEY, CDR2 SMNVEV (reference sequence). This CDR3 comprises 16 residues. Written as DNA, the CDR3 is TGTGCCTCATCTCCAGGGGGCCAAACTGGGGCCAACGTCCTGACTTTC. It translates to CASSPGGQTGANVLTF. The whole variable domain, remainder taken from reference TRBV27 and TRBJ2-6, is EAQVTQNPRYLITVTGKKLTVTCSQNMNHEYMSWYRQDPGLGLRQIYYSMNVEVTDKGDVPEGYKVSRKEKRNFPLILESPSPNQTSLYFCASSPGGQTGANVLTFGAGSRLTVL.

In its sample, this clone was seen once. CDR3 loop: CASRAAGGFDEQFF. The CDR3 DNA sequence: TGTGCCAGCAGGGCGGCAGGGGGCTTCGATGAGCAGTTCTTC. This chain joins TRBV28 and TRBJ2-1; 8 bases agree with TRBD1. The germline CDR1 and CDR2 sequences are MDHEN and SYDVKM. The CDR3 runs 14 residues. V lost 6 bases, J lost 8 bases, and 9 bases stayed unmatched.

This clone was recorded only once. The J gene is TRBJ2-1, the V gene TRBV7-7, with unresolved D. Trimming removed 0 bases at V and 8 bases at J, with 14 bases between. The V gene's germline CDR1 is SSHAT and CDR2 FNYEAQ (reference sequence). CDR3 length: 15 residues. DNA of the CDR3: TGTGCCAGCAGCTTAGCCCCATCTGCCCCGCATGAGCAGTTCTTC. Protein product: CASSLAPSAPHEQFF.

This clone occurred a few times. The J gene is TRBJ1-4, the V gene TRBV30; no clear D. Germline V gene data show CDR1 as GTSNPN and CDR2 as SVGIG (reference sequence). V was cut by 4 bases and J by 0 bases, with 6 bases left in between. This CDR3 is 13 amino acids long. CDR3 nucleotides: TGTGCCTGGAAGATTACAACTAATGAAAAACTGTTTTTT. Its translation: CAWKITTNEKLFF.

The chain employs TRBV29-1 and TRBJ2-3, with unresolved D. Per the germline V gene, CDR1 is SQVTM and CDR2 is ANQGSEA. V was clipped by 4 bases and J by 4 bases, with 9 bases between them. CDR3 size: 12 residues. The CDR3 here is CSVGRPPDTQYF. CDR3 sequence (DNA): TGCAGCGTTGGACGGCCCCCAGATACGCAGTATTTT.

The chain employs TRBV18 and TRBJ2-7, with D perhaps TRBD1 or TRBD2 (5 bases each). Germline V gene data show CDR1 as KGHSH and CDR2 as LQKENI. The CDR3 extends over 15 amino acids. Deletions cut 4 bases from V and 4 bases from J, with 17 bases between. DNA for the CDR3: TGTGCCAGCTCACGCAACTCGGGACCTATATACGAGCAGTACTTC. It encodes CASSRNSGPIYEQYF.

This sequence joins TRBV6-1 and TRBJ2-3; weak D call: TRBD2 (6 bases). Germline CDR1 is MNHNS and CDR2 is SASEGT. Deletions cut 7 bases from V and 5 bases from J, with 13 bases between. The CDR3 sequence is 13 residues long. CDR3 nucleotides: TGTGCCAGCAACCGGGACTCCCGAGATACGCAGTATTTT. Its protein product is CASNRDSRDTQYF.

CDR3 protein: CATSRDIGQQLYGYTF. For the CDR3, the DNA is TGTGCCACCAGCAGAGATATCGGACAGCAACTCTATGGCTACACCTTC. This chain links TRBV15 with TRBJ1-2, with TRBD1 as a possible D gene (6 bases). Germline V gene lookup returns CDR1 LNHNV and CDR2 YYDKDF (reference sequence). This CDR3 spans 16 amino acids. Trimming left V 0 bases short and J 4 bases short, with 15 bases between.

The chain employs TRBV6-6 and TRBJ2-4; 8 nucleotides agree with TRBD1. Trimming at V came to 5 bases and at J to 1 base, leaving 4 bases not matched to a gene. CDR3 size: 15 residues. Germline CDR1 MNHNY, CDR2 SVGAGI (reference sequence). For the CDR3, the DNA is TGTGCCAGCAGTGGGACAGGACTGGCCAAAAACATTCAGTACTTC. Translating gives CASSGTGLAKNIQYF.

The gene calls are TRBV4-3 and TRBJ1-2, with D possibly being TRBD1 (5 bases). The CDR3 is made up of 15 amino acids. V gave up 1 base and J gave up 1 base, with 10 bases separating them. CDR1 and CDR2 from the germline V gene are LGHNA and YSLEER. CDR3: CASSQVLQVNYGYTF. CDR3 DNA: TGCGCCAGCAGCCAAGTCTTACAGGTTAACTATGGCTACACCTTC.

Here the CDR3 DNA reads TGTGCCAGTAGTATTAAAGGGAATACGGCTGGCTACACCTTC. This gives the protein CASSIKGNTAGYTF. The genes are TRBV19 and TRBJ1-2; D is uncertain. The CDR3 consists of 14 residues. The V end was cut by 3 bases, the J end by 7 bases, with 15 bases between. Germline V gene lookup returns CDR1 LNHDA and CDR2 SQIVND (reference sequence).

This clone was counted at least ten times. The CDR3 sequence is CASSQESQGAGETQYF. For the CDR3, the DNA is TGTGCCAGCAGCCAAGAATCCCAGGGGGCCGGAGAGACCCAGTACTTC. The chain recombines TRBV4-2 with TRBJ2-5, with 8 positions matching TRBD1. This CDR3 contains 16 residues. V trimming: 0 bases; J trimming: 4 bases; junction bases outside the gene matches: 7. Germline V gene data show CDR1 as LGHNA and CDR2 as YNFKEQ.

V gene TRBV11-3 combines with J gene TRBJ2-7; D gene ambiguous. V lost 9 bases and J lost 7, with 19 bases in between. CDR3 length: 13 residues. Germline V CDR1 and CDR2: SGHNT, YENEEA. CDR3 residues: CARILLGLGEQYF. The DNA of the CDR3 is TGTGCCAGAATCCTCCTGGGCCTTGGGGAGCAGTACTTC.

V and J are TRBV10-3 and TRBJ1-4; D is possibly TRBD1 (6 bases). Germline lookup yields CDR1 ENHRY and CDR2 SYGVKD. Deletions cut 7 bases from V and 0 bases from J, with 30 bases between. The CDR3 runs 21 residues. CDR3 in amino acids: CAIKTGYTGGLGAATNEKLFF. CDR3 bases: TGTGCCATCAAGACCGGATACACGGGGGGGCTGGGGGCCGCAACTAATGAAAAACTGTTTTTT.

The chain employs TRBV5-1 and TRBJ2-3; the D is unclear. Germline V gene sequence: CDR1 SGHRS, CDR2 YFSETQ. V lost 1 base, J lost 0 bases, and 9 bases lay in between. This CDR3 comprises 15 residues. CDR3 protein: CASSLSQASTDTQYF. The CDR3 region has the DNA TGCGCCAGCAGCTTGAGCCAGGCCAGCACAGATACGCAGTATTTT.

This clone was picked up one time. The rearrangement joins TRBV5-1 to TRBJ2-1; TRBD2 might be the D (5 bases). V was shortened by 4 bases and J by 9 bases, with 23 bases between the two germline ends. This CDR3 comprises 16 residues. Germline V gene lookup returns CDR1 SGHRS and CDR2 YFSETQ. The CDR3 DNA follows: TGCGCCAGCAGCCCCGCAGGAGCGGTCCGTCAGAGTGAGCAGTTCTTC. Its translation: CASSPAGAVRQSEQFF.

Comments on this clone: The sample holds other DNA sequences that translate to the same CDR3. The J gene is TRBJ1-4, the V gene TRBV5-1, with a tentative D call TRBD1 (5 bases). Trimming shortened V by 0 bases and J by 0 bases, and 6 bases separated the two germline ends. Germline V lookup: CDR1 SGHRS, CDR2 YFSETQ. The CDR3 has 15 amino acids. In DNA form, the CDR3 reads TGCGCCAGCAGCTTGGCGGGGGCAACTAATGAAAAACTGTTTTTT. It encodes CASSLAGATNEKLFF. Together with reference TRBV5-1 and TRBJ1-4, the CDR3 gives the full variable domain: KAGVTQTPRYLIKTRGQQVTLSCSPISGHRSVSWYQQTPGQGLQFLFEYFSETQRNKGNFPGRFSGRQFSNSRSEMNVSTLELGDSALYLCASSLAGATNEKLFFGSGTQLSVL.

CDR3: CASSYPALETQYF. DNA for the CDR3: TGTGCCAGCAGTTACCCTGCCCTGGAGACCCAGTACTTC. V and J are TRBV6-6 and TRBJ2-5; D uncertain. The CDR3 has 13 residues. Trimming removed 2 bases from V and 5 bases from J, with 9 bases in between. The germline CDR1 and CDR2 sequences are MNHNY and SVGAGI (reference sequence).

With respect to this clone: Within the sample, other DNA sequences also encode this same CDR3. This rearrangement joins TRBV18 to TRBJ1-2, with D tentatively TRBD1 (6 bases). Trimming pared 6 bases from V and 1 base from J, leaving 9 bases between. Germline-derived CDR1 and CDR2 are KGHSH and LQKENI. This CDR3 has 13 amino acids. CDR3 nucleotides: TGTGCCAGCTCCCAGGACAGTAACTATGGCTACACCTTC. It specifies CASSQDSNYGYTF. Using reference TRBV18 and TRBJ1-2 for the parts outside the CDR3, the full variable domain is NAGVMQNPRHLVRRRGQEARLRCSPMKGHSHVYWYRQLPEEGLKFMVYLQKENIIDESGMPKERFSAEFPKEGPSILRIQQVVRGDSAAYFCASSQDSNYGYTFGSGTRLTVV.

As for this clone: Other DNA sequences in this sample translate to the same CDR3. The rearrangement links TRBV5-1 to TRBJ2-6; D is ambiguous. Germline-derived CDR1 and CDR2 are SGHRS and YFSETQ. The CDR3 has 15 amino acids. V was cut by 0 bases and J by 0 bases, with 4 bases left in between. CDR3 in DNA: TGCGCCAGCAGCTTGGGGGGCTCTGGGGCCAACGTCCTGACTTTC. Translation: CASSLGGSGANVLTF.

V and J are TRBV6-5 and TRBJ2-2, with D possibly matching TRBD2 (6 bases). CDR1 MNHEY and CDR2 SVGAGI come from the germline V gene. V was clipped by 7 bases and J by 6 bases, with 15 bases between them. The CDR3 covers 14 residues. The CDR3 DNA is TGTGCCAGCACGAGACTAGGGGTTTCCGGGGAGCTGTTTTTT. Translating it yields CASTRLGVSGELFF.